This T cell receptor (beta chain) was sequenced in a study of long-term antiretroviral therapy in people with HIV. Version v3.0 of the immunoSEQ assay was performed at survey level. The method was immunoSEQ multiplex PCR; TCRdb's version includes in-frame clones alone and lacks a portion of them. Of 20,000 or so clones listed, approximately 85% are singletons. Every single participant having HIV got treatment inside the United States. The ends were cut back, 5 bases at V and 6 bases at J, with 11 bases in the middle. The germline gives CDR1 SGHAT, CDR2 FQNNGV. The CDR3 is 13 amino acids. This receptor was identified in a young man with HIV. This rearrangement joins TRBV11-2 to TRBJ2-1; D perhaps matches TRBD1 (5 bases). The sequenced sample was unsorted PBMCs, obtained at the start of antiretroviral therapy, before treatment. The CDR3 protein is CASSDRQSNEQFF. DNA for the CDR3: TGTGCCAGCAGCGACCGACAGTCCAATGAGCAGTTCTTC. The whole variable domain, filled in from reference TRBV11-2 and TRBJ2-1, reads EAGVAQSPRYKIIEKRQSVAFWCNPISGHATLYWYQQILGQGPKLLIQFQNNGVVDDSQLPKDRFSAERLKGVDSTLKIQPAKLEDSAVYLCASSDRQSNEQFFGPGTRLTVL.